This TCR beta chain stems from a study of shared clonotypes between healthy human individuals. Study background: A few men and two women, aged 18 to 49, were donors.

Turning to this clone: What it binds is not known.

CD45RO-negative, CCR7-selected cells formed the naive CD8 fraction, which excluded terminally differentiated effector memory CD45RA+ cells. Sequencing used immunoSEQ multiplex PCR; TCRdb keeps in-frame clones, though not all of them. The sample carries about 2 million clones, about 95% recorded once. Findings and caveats of the study: Naive subsets generally had larger estimated richness than memory subsets. Rarefaction showed sorted-subset sequencing was incomplete despite large depth. Few donors restricted represented genetic and exposure-history diversity.

CDR3 length: 15 amino acids. The V end was cut by 2 bases, the J end by 4 bases, with 17 bases between. Germline V gives CDR1 SQVTM, CDR2 ANQGSEA. J is TRBJ1-1 and V is TRBV29-1; tentative D call: TRBD1 (6 bases). The sample comprised naive CD8+ T cells sorted from blood. The clonotype was recovered from a man between 18 and 29 years old in good health. The CDR3 here is CSVENRDSWFTEAFF. DNA of the CDR3: TGCAGCGTTGAAAACAGGGATTCATGGTTCACTGAAGCTTTCTTT.